This T cell receptor beta chain was identified in a study of blood T cell repertoires in COVID-19. TCRdb keeps only in-frame clones here, not all; method: immunoSEQ multiplex PCR. The repertoire holds roughly 140,000 clones, with 80% to 90% as singletons. This clone occurred a few times. Germline V lookup: CDR1 SGHRS, CDR2 YFSETQ. CDR3 length equals 15 residues. The germline V and J ends were trimmed by 0 bases and 5 bases, with 12 bases remaining between them. The sequence derives from a man aged 55 to 70 with active or convalescent COVID-19. The V gene is TRBV5-1, the J gene TRBJ2-1; D possibly corresponds to TRBD1 (6 bases). The sequenced material came from peripheral blood. CDR3 residues: CASSLAGRGHNEQFF. The CDR3 nucleotides are TGCGCCAGCAGCTTGGCCGGCAGGGGCCACAATGAGCAGTTCTTC.